These 26 T cell receptor beta chains originate from one sample sequenced in a study of shared clonotypes between healthy human individuals. Measured with immunoSEQ multiplex PCR; TCRdb has only the in-frame clones, and not every one. The data hold roughly 2.5 million clones, with around nine tenths observed a single time. The sample consisted of naive CD4+ T cells sorted from blood. Subset in this sample: CD45RA+ positively selected. The receptor source for this set is a man younger than 35 in good health.

J is TRBJ2-7 and V is TRBV5-5; D is perhaps TRBD1 or TRBD2 (5 bases each). Germline V lookup: CDR1 SGHKS, CDR2 YYEKEE (reference sequence). The germline V and J ends were trimmed by 4 bases and 3 bases, with 8 bases remaining between them. CDR3 size: 12 residues. DNA for the CDR3: TGTGCCAGCAGCGGGACCTTCTACGAGCAGTACTTC. Its translation: CASSGTFYEQYF.

Notes on this clone: The same CDR3 arises from other DNA sequences in this sample as well. The chain uses TRBV5-4 and TRBJ2-5, with 7 bases matching TRBD2. Germline values: CDR1 SGHNT, CDR2 YYREEE (reference sequence). Trimming took 4 bases from V and 4 from J; bases not matched to a gene: 4. The CDR3 is made up of 13 amino acids. The CDR3 loop reads CASSLGGGETQYF. CDR3 sequence (DNA): TGTGCCAGCAGCCTGGGGGGGGGAGAGACCCAGTACTTC.

This clone was counted once. Here the CDR3 reads CASIKGFNYGYTF. The CDR3 region has the DNA TGTGCCAGCATCAAAGGATTTAACTATGGCTACACCTTC. The gene calls are TRBV7-3 and TRBJ1-2; D is unresolved. Germline V gene lookup returns CDR1 SGHTA and CDR2 FQGTGA. The CDR3 contains 13 residues. Trimming shortened V by 7 bases and J by 1 base, and 10 bases separated the two germline ends.

V gene TRBV5-4 combines with J gene TRBJ2-3, with 9 bases lining up with TRBD2. V lost 4 bases, J lost 2 bases, and 8 bases stayed unmatched. The germline gives CDR1 SGHNT, CDR2 YYREEE (reference sequence). CDR3 length: 16 amino acids. In DNA form, the CDR3 reads TGTGCCAGCAGCGCGAGGACTAGCGAACTCACAGATACGCAGTATTTT. Translating gives CASSARTSELTDTQYF.

The chain uses TRBV4-3 and TRBJ2-7; the D gene could be TRBD1 or TRBD2 (5 bases each). The CDR3 covers 15 residues. The germline V gene has CDR1 LGHNA and CDR2 YSLEER. The germline V and J ends were trimmed by 0 bases and 2 bases, with 11 bases remaining between them. CDR3 loop: CASSQDWGTTYEQYF. DNA for the CDR3: TGCGCCAGCAGCCAAGATTGGGGGACGACCTACGAGCAGTACTTC.

The chain recombines TRBV4-1 with TRBJ2-3, with 8 positions matching TRBD2. V gave up 4 bases and J gave up 2 bases; unmatched junction bases: 8. The CDR3 is 16 amino acids. Germline CDR1 reads MGHRA; CDR2 reads YSYEKL. CDR3 nucleotide sequence: TGCGCCAGCAGCCGCGGGGGGATACAATCCACAGATACGCAGTATTTT. Protein product: CASSRGGIQSTDTQYF.

This sequence joins TRBV5-1 and TRBJ1-2; unclear D gene. Germline CDR1 is SGHRS and CDR2 is YFSETQ. This CDR3 contains 17 residues. Trimming left V 0 bases short and J 0 bases short, with 15 bases between. The CDR3 bases are TGCGCCAGCAGCTTGGCCCTACGGAATGGGGCTAACTATGGCTACACCTTC. Amino acids: CASSLALRNGANYGYTF.

To note about this clone: This sample also contains other DNA sequences that code for the same CDR3. The chain carries TRBV11-2 and TRBJ2-3; the match to TRBD2 covers 10 bases. V shed 1 base, J shed 2 bases, and the junction held 3 bases outside the gene matches. Looked up from germline, CDR1 is SGHAT and CDR2 is FQNNGV. CDR3 size: 16 residues. The CDR3 here is CASSLGTSGNTDTQYF. The CDR3 nucleotides read TGTGCCAGCAGCTTAGGGACTAGCGGTAACACAGATACGCAGTATTTT. Supplemented by reference TRBV11-2 and TRBJ2-3, the full variable domain reads EAGVAQSPRYKIIEKRQSVAFWCNPISGHATLYWYQQILGQGPKLLIQFQNNGVVDDSQLPKDRFSAERLKGVDSTLKIQPAKLEDSAVYLCASSLGTSGNTDTQYFGPGTRLTVL.

This clone has just a few counts. The chain combines TRBV5-1 with TRBJ1-1, with D possibly matching TRBD1 (5 bases). CDR1 and CDR2 from the germline V gene are SGHRS and YFSETQ. CDR3 size: 13 residues. The V and J ends lost 3 bases and 3 bases respectively, with 9 bases between them. The DNA of the CDR3 is TGCGCCAGCAGCTCATCAGGGTACACTGAAGCTTTCTTT. Translating it yields CASSSSGYTEAFF.

The V and J genes are TRBV11-2 and TRBJ2-2; D gene uncertain. V was trimmed by 7 bases and J by 2 bases, leaving 5 bases between them. The CDR3 covers 12 residues. CDR1 and CDR2 (germline): SGHAT, FQNNGV. The DNA for the CDR3 is TGTGCCAGCAAAGTAAACACCGGGGAGCTGTTTTTT. Protein: CASKVNTGELFF.

The chain recombines TRBV30 with TRBJ2-3; D uncertain. Trimming shortened V by 8 bases and J by 1 base, and 13 bases separated the two germline ends. In germline, CDR1 is GTSNPN, CDR2 SVGIG (reference sequence). The CDR3 runs to 13 residues. The CDR3, as DNA: TGTGCCCTCGCCAAGGGCCGCACAGATACGCAGTATTTT. As protein: CALAKGRTDTQYF. The whole variable domain, remainder taken from reference TRBV30 and TRBJ2-3, is SQTIHQWPATLVQPVGSPLSLECTVEGTSNPNLYWYRQAAGRGLQLLFYSVGIGQISSEVPQNLSASRPQDRQFILSSKKLLLSDSGFYLCALAKGRTDTQYFGPGTRLTVL.

This clone appeared once. J is TRBJ2-5 and V is TRBV7-9, with D possibly matching TRBD1 (5 bases). This CDR3 is 13 amino acids long. The V end lost 5 bases, the J end lost 3 bases, and 10 bases lay between the germline ends. Germline CDR1 is SEHNR and CDR2 is FQNEAQ (reference sequence). The CDR3 here is CASSQDRKETQYF. CDR3 DNA sequence: TGTGCCAGCAGCCAAGACAGAAAAGAGACCCAGTACTTC.

The rearrangement links TRBV7-8 to TRBJ2-7, with 12 nucleotides matching TRBD2. Germline loops: CDR1 SGHVS, CDR2 FQNEAQ. The CDR3 runs 15 residues. V shed 2 bases, J shed 1 base, and the junction held 0 bases outside the gene matches. CDR3 sequence: CASSLLAGGSYEQYF. Here the CDR3 DNA reads TGTGCCAGCAGCTTACTAGCGGGAGGGTCCTACGAGCAGTACTTC.

V is TRBV6-6 and J is TRBJ1-6; possible D gene TRBD1, 5 bases. Germline V gene sequence: CDR1 MNHNY, CDR2 SVGAGI (reference sequence). Trimming left V 0 bases short and J 7 bases short, with 13 bases between. CDR3 length: 16 amino acids. In nucleotides, the CDR3 is TGTGCCAGCAGTTACTCAAGGGACGGACCGAATTCACCCCTCCACTTT. Translated, it gives CASSYSRDGPNSPLHF.

This clone was picked up one time. V usage is TRBV5-4 and J usage is TRBJ1-2, with 8 bases matching TRBD1. Looked up from germline, CDR1 is SGHNT and CDR2 is YYREEE (reference sequence). J was trimmed by 8 bases and V by 4 bases; bases with no gene match: 7. The CDR3 contains 13 residues. CDR3 coding DNA: TGTGCCAGCAGCCGAGGGACAGGACGGGGCTACACCTTC. Translation gives CASSRGTGRGYTF.

The chain employs TRBV29-1 and TRBJ2-3, with TRBD1 matching over 8 bases. Germline assignment: CDR1 SQVTM and CDR2 ANQGSEA. CDR3 length equals 13 residues. The junction had 5 bases not matched to a gene; V was cut back by 6 bases and J by 3 bases. The DNA for the CDR3 is TGCAGCGTGGACAGGGTTAGGACAGATACGCAGTATTTT. Its translation is CSVDRVRTDTQYF.

Comments on this clone: The same CDR3 also results from other DNA sequences found in this sample. This sequence joins TRBV6-5 and TRBJ1-5, with 7 bases fitting TRBD1. This CDR3 comprises 15 residues. CDR1 is MNHEY and CDR2 is SVGAGI in the germline V gene. V lost 5 bases and J lost 2; bases outside the gene matches: 6. The CDR3 protein is CASSPDRVRNQPQHF. In DNA, the CDR3 is TGTGCCAGCAGTCCCGACAGGGTTCGCAATCAGCCCCAGCATTTT.

The CDR3 DNA sequence: TGTGCCAGCAGCTTAGACAGGGCGATAGATACGCAGTATTTT. It yields the protein CASSLDRAIDTQYF. The gene calls are TRBV7-2 and TRBJ2-3; possible D gene TRBD1, 6 bases. The CDR3 runs to 14 residues. The ends were cut back, 1 base at V and 5 bases at J, with 10 bases in the middle. Germline V gene sequence: CDR1 SGHTA, CDR2 FQGNSA.

The V gene is TRBV2, the J gene TRBJ1-4, with D perhaps TRBD1 (5 bases). With 4 bases removed from V and 6 bases from J, the gap between germline ends came to 15 bases. CDR1 SNHLY and CDR2 FYNNEI come from the germline V gene. This CDR3 region has 15 residues. Here the CDR3 reads CASSAGAGDHEKLFF. The CDR3 coding sequence is TGTGCCAGCAGTGCAGGCGCGGGGGATCATGAAAAACTGTTTTTT.

CDR3 amino acids: CASGRGDRSSDTEAFF. The CDR3 DNA follows: TGTGCTAGTGGTAGGGGGGACCGCAGTAGCGACACTGAAGCTTTCTTT. This chain links TRBV12-5 with TRBJ1-1, with D possibly TRBD1 on 6 matching bases. The CDR3 has 16 residues. Per the germline V gene, CDR1 is LGHNT and CDR2 is FRNRAP. V lost 5 bases, J lost 3 bases, and 19 bases lay in between.

The chain carries TRBV7-6 and TRBJ2-2, with D unclear. Between the trimmed V and J ends, which lost 7 bases and 0 bases, there was a span of 6 bases. The CDR3 is 13 amino acids. The germline V gene has CDR1 SGHVS and CDR2 FNYEAQ. The CDR3 is CASTLANTGELFF. CDR3 DNA sequence: TGTGCCAGCACCCTCGCGAACACCGGGGAGCTGTTTTTT.

The V and J genes are TRBV12-5 and TRBJ2-7, with a possible D match to TRBD2 (7 bases). The V end was cut by 3 bases, the J end by 0 bases, with 15 bases between. The germline gives CDR1 LGHNT, CDR2 FRNRAP. This CDR3 comprises 16 residues. The CDR3 nucleotides are TGTGCTAGTGGTTTAGAACTAGGGGGGGCCTCCTACGAGCAGTACTTC. This encodes CASGLELGGASYEQYF.

The chain employs TRBV4-3 and TRBJ1-2; a possible D gene is TRBD1 (5 bases). Germline V gives CDR1 LGHNA, CDR2 YSLEER. The CDR3 is made up of 16 amino acids. With 0 bases removed from V and 4 bases from J, the gap between germline ends came to 15 bases. CDR3: CASSQDPPQESYGYTF. The CDR3, as DNA: TGCGCCAGCAGCCAAGATCCTCCACAGGAGTCCTATGGCTACACCTTC.

This chain uses TRBV15 with TRBJ1-2; 8 nucleotides align to TRBD1. The trim removed 0 bases at V and 10 bases at J, leaving 13 bases unmatched. The CDR3 contains 16 residues. Germline CDR1 and CDR2: LNHNV and YYDKDF (reference sequence). DNA of the CDR3: TGTGCCACCAGCAGAGATAAGTCCGGGACAGGCGTGGCCTACACCTTC. It is translated as CATSRDKSGTGVAYTF.

In regard to this clone: Other DNA sequences in the sample encode the same CDR3. The rearrangement uses TRBV19 and TRBJ2-2; 9 nucleotides agree with TRBD1. V lost 3 bases and J lost 5; bases outside the gene matches: 1. The CDR3 has 14 residues. The germline CDR1 and CDR2 sequences are LNHDA and SQIVND (reference sequence). The CDR3 nucleotides are TGTGCCAGTAGTATTGACAGGGGGACCGGGGAGCTGTTTTTT. Its translation: CASSIDRGTGELFF.

This rearrangement joins TRBV28 to TRBJ1-3, with D possibly being TRBD1 (6 bases). The V end lost 4 bases, the J end lost 9 bases, and 10 bases lay between the germline ends. Germline V gene data show CDR1 as MDHEN and CDR2 as SYDVKM. This CDR3 contains 12 residues. In DNA, the CDR3 is TGTGCCAGCAGTTGGACAGTTGGCACCATATATTTT. Translating gives CASSWTVGTIYF.